The 5 T cell receptor beta chains presented below share a single source sample, sequenced in a study of blood T cell repertoires in COVID-19. Clones were sequenced by immunoSEQ multiplex PCR, and TCRdb holds only the in-frame ones, with some missing. Of some 180,000 clones listed, just under 85% are singletons. Sequencing was performed on peripheral blood. The receptor set was obtained from a woman older than 75 with COVID-19, enrolled during active disease.

The V gene is TRBV5-1, the J gene TRBJ1-1; no reliable D call. Looked up from germline, CDR1 is SGHRS and CDR2 is YFSETQ. Deletions cut 5 bases from V and 4 bases from J, with 12 bases between. The CDR3 sequence is 13 residues long. CDR3 nucleotides: TGCGCCAGCAGGAACAGCAAAACCACTGAAGCTTTCTTT. Protein sequence: CASRNSKTTEAFF.

V gene TRBV6-4 combines with J gene TRBJ1-2, with 8 bases aligning to TRBD1. Trimming at V came to 6 bases and at J to 5 bases, leaving 11 bases not matched to a gene. CDR1 and CDR2 from the germline V gene are MRHNA and SNTAGT. The CDR3 totals 15 residues. The CDR3 spells CASSPTDRVLYGYTF. The CDR3 coding sequence is TGTGCCAGCAGCCCTACGGACAGGGTCCTTTATGGCTACACCTTC.

V and J are TRBV2 and TRBJ2-5; 8 bases are shared with TRBD2. Germline CDR1 and CDR2: SNHLY and FYNNEI. CDR3 length: 14 residues. Trimming at V came to 5 bases and at J to 5 bases, leaving 7 bases not matched to a gene. The CDR3 sequence is CASSKTGGPETQYF. The CDR3 bases are TGTGCCAGCAGTAAGACGGGGGGGCCTGAGACCCAGTACTTC.

The J gene is TRBJ2-7, the V gene TRBV9; D might be TRBD1 (6 bases). V gave up 4 bases and J gave up 4 bases, with 12 bases separating them. Germline lookup yields CDR1 SGDLS and CDR2 YYNGEE. This CDR3 comprises 13 residues. CDR3 sequence reads: CASSPNQGYEQYF. The DNA of the CDR3 is TGTGCCAGCAGCCCGAACCAGGGGTACGAGCAGTACTTC.

The chain links TRBV18 to TRBJ2-7, with 7 bases that match TRBD1. The CDR3 spans 15 residues. The junction had 6 bases not matched to a gene; V was cut back by 3 bases and J by 1 base. Germline V lookup: CDR1 KGHSH, CDR2 LQKENI. CDR3 residues: CASSPQGVGSYEQYF. The CDR3 DNA reads TGTGCCAGCTCACCTCAGGGGGTAGGGTCCTACGAGCAGTACTTC.